One and the same sample provided the 12 T cell receptor beta chains below, sequenced in a study of post-analysis software for immune sequencing data. Findings and caveats of the study: Patients had higher frequencies than controls of five or six TRBV segments, including TRBV5-6, TRBV5-1 and TRBV20-1.

The authors incorporated unique molecular identifiers into the TCR beta cDNA libraries. TCRdb redid the calling of the PCR reads with MiXCR, one entry per CDR3 protein. The sample has around 710,000 distinct CDR3 sequences; under 60% are singletons. Their target antigens are unknown. The sample taken for sequencing was blood. The receptor set was obtained from a girl aged 5-17 years with multiple sclerosis.

V usage is TRBV6-5 and J usage is TRBJ1-6; 10 nucleotides match TRBD1. The CDR3 is made up of 16 amino acids. CDR1 and CDR2 from the germline V gene are MNHEY and SVGAGI. J lost 14 bases, V lost 0 bases, and 10 bases had no gene match. CDR3 sequence reads: CASSYSASIGQGALHF. For the CDR3, the DNA is TGTGCCAGCAGTTACTCCGCTTCAATCGGACAGGGGGCCCTCCACTTT.

The chain recombines TRBV7-8 with TRBJ2-3; TRBD2 agrees at 16 bases. Germline trimming cut 0 bases from V and 7 bases from J; bases unmatched to any gene: 4. The CDR3 covers 17 residues. Looked up from germline, CDR1 is SGHVS and CDR2 is FQNEAQ. Written as DNA, the CDR3 is TGTGCCAGCAGCTTAGCGGGGACTAGCGGGAGGGCAAATACGCAGTATTTT. Its protein product is CASSLAGTSGRANTQYF.

The chain combines TRBV19 with TRBJ2-1, with D possibly TRBD1 on 7 matching bases. The V gene lost 5 bases and the J gene lost 6 bases, with 14 bases spanning the gap. Germline-derived CDR1 and CDR2 are LNHDA and SQIVND (reference sequence). This CDR3 is built from 14 residues. The CDR3 is CASSQGGLLNEQFF. In DNA, the CDR3 is TGTGCCAGTAGTCAGGGGGGCCTTCTCAATGAGCAGTTCTTC.

The rearrangement links TRBV5-1 to TRBJ2-7; D possibly corresponds to TRBD2 (5 bases). The DNA end is more similar to TRBJ2-5, so the J call may be wrong. The CDR3 totals 13 residues. The germline gives CDR1 SGHRS, CDR2 YFSETQ. Here the CDR3 reads CASSLRIAETQYF. In nucleotides, the CDR3 is TGCGCCAGCAGCTTGAGGATAGCGGAGACCCAGTACTTC.

The chain employs TRBV20-1 and TRBJ1-6; TRBD1 aligns across 7 bases. Germline V gives CDR1 DFQATT, CDR2 SNEGSKA (reference sequence). CDR3 length equals 12 residues. CDR3 in DNA: TGCAGCGCCGGGACAGATAATTCACCCCTCCACTTT. Encoded protein: CSAGTDNSPLHF.

This clonotype was seen only a few times. The V and J genes are TRBV25-1 and TRBJ1-2, with TRBD1 as a possible D gene (6 bases). The V and J ends lost 2 bases and 3 bases respectively, with 13 bases between them. Germline V gene sequence: CDR1 MGHDK, CDR2 SYGVNS. The CDR3 covers 15 residues. The DNA of the CDR3 is TGTGCCAGCAGTGAAGCCGGGACAATCGACTATGGCTACACCTTC. It codes for CASSEAGTIDYGYTF.

This clonotype was counted ten times or more. V usage is TRBV7-2 and J usage is TRBJ1-2, with D possibly matching TRBD1 (5 bases). V shed 5 bases and J shed 4 bases, with 17 bases lying between them. The CDR3 is made up of 15 amino acids. CDR1 SGHTA and CDR2 FQGNSA come from the germline V gene. CDR3 loop: CASSPGTEVPYGYTF. The CDR3 nucleotides read TGTGCCAGCAGCCCGGGGACGGAGGTCCCCTATGGCTACACCTTC. Full variable domain (outside the CDR3, taken from reference TRBV7-2 and TRBJ1-2): GAGVSQSPSNKVTEKGKDVELRCDPISGHTALYWYRQSLGQGLEFLIYFQGNSAPDKSGLPSDRFSAERTGGSVSTLTIQRTQQEDSAVYLCASSPGTEVPYGYTFGSGTRLTVV.

The J gene is TRBJ2-5, the V gene TRBV29-1; D is perhaps TRBD2 (5 bases). Matching the DNA end better, TRBJ2-7 makes the J call doubtful. Germline V CDR1 and CDR2: SQVTM, ANQGSEA. CDR3 length: 12 amino acids. CDR3 in DNA: TGCAGCGGTGTCGAGGGCGGGTACGAGCAGTACTTC. Its protein product is CSGVEGGYEQYF.

The chain recombines TRBV11-2 with TRBJ1-6; D gene ambiguous. CDR1 is SGHAT and CDR2 is FQNNGV in the germline V gene. V lost 3 bases and J lost 7, with 7 bases in between. The CDR3 spans 13 residues. The CDR3 sequence is CASSFNRNSPLHF. In DNA, the CDR3 is TGTGCCAGCAGCTTTAACAGAAATTCACCCCTCCACTTT.

The chain recombines TRBV6-2 or TRBV6-3 with TRBJ1-1; 10 bases map to TRBD1. With V trimmed by 7 bases and J by 4 bases, 18 bases remained unmatched. Germline CDR1 and CDR2: MNHEY and SVGEGT. CDR3 size: 18 residues. The CDR3 spells CASTEIAGTGAWSTEAFF. Written as DNA, the CDR3 is TGTGCCAGCACCGAAATAGCCGGGACAGGGGCGTGGAGCACTGAAGCTTTCTTT.

The genes are TRBV29-1 and TRBJ2-7; maybe TRBD1 (5 bases). The J call may be in error: the DNA end matches TRBJ2-5 better. This CDR3 comprises 16 residues. Per germline, CDR1 SQVTM and CDR2 ANQGSEA. The CDR3 region is CSVEVFGQGKEETQYF. CDR3 coding DNA: TGCAGCGTTGAAGTCTTCGGGCAGGGAAAAGAAGAGACCCAGTACTTC.

There are a few counts of this clonotype. This sequence joins TRBV27 and TRBJ2-7; 14 nucleotides match TRBD2. With V trimmed by 6 bases and J by 2 bases, 9 bases remained unmatched. The length of the CDR3 is 17 residues. CDR1 and CDR2 from the germline V gene are MNHEY and SMNVEV (reference sequence). CDR3 protein: CASRPSGTSGSAYEQYF. CDR3 DNA sequence: TGTGCCAGCAGACCTTCCGGGACTAGCGGGAGCGCCTACGAGCAGTACTTC.